The 4 T cell receptor beta chains listed next were all sequenced from one sample in a study of control samples from healthy donors and cancer patients. The assay was immunoSEQ multiplex PCR, and TCRdb's table has in-frame clones only and misses some. There are about 68,000 clones in the sample; under 85% occur only once, and roughly 14% lies in the top ten. Specimen: blood. The receptors stem from a man aged 55 to 70 in good health.

The chain employs TRBV11-2 and TRBJ1-2; 7 bases match TRBD1. Per germline, CDR1 SGHAT and CDR2 FQNNGV. The CDR3 totals 12 residues. The V gene end was trimmed by 5 bases and the J gene end by 6 bases; junction bases not matched to a gene: 3. CDR3 region: CASSRQGDGYTF. CDR3 nucleotides: TGTGCCAGCAGCCGCCAGGGGGATGGCTACACCTTC.

The chain has TRBV30 and TRBJ2-1, with D unclear. Germline CDR1 GTSNPN, CDR2 SVGIG (reference sequence). Trimming left V 6 bases short and J 9 bases short, with 12 bases between. This CDR3 is 11 amino acids long. The CDR3 loop is CACCNIAEQFF. In nucleotides, the CDR3 is TGTGCCTGCTGTAATATTGCTGAGCAGTTCTTC.

The V gene is TRBV2, the J gene TRBJ2-5; 8 nucleotides align to TRBD1. J gave up 4 bases and V 11 bases, and 6 bases lay outside the gene matches. Germline CDR1 reads SNHLY; CDR2 reads FYNNEI. The CDR3 runs to 12 residues. In DNA form, the CDR3 reads TGTGCCGGTGGACAGGGAGGAGAGACCCAGTACTTC. As protein: CAGGQGGETQYF.

V is TRBV27 and J is TRBJ2-1; D perhaps matches TRBD1 (5 bases). The length of the CDR3 is 15 residues. Deletions cut 7 bases from V and 6 bases from J, with 19 bases between. Germline CDR1 reads MNHEY; CDR2 reads SMNVEV (reference sequence). CDR3 in amino acids: CASTFWGESGNEQFF. CDR3 sequence (DNA): TGTGCCAGCACTTTTTGGGGCGAGTCAGGCAATGAGCAGTTCTTC.